This entry lists 24 T cell receptor beta chains sequenced from one sample in a study of identical twins. MiXCR was run by TCRdb on the 5' RACE reads, yielding one entry per CDR3 protein. The sample holds 500,000 or so distinct CDR3 sequences, 22% seen once. These sequences were also reported in another study, on T cells expressing NK-cell markers.

Sequenced input: CD4+ T cells sorted from blood. The source of these receptors is a woman between 18 and 30 years old in good health.

In this sample, this clonotype turned up a few times. The rearrangement uses TRBV10-3 and TRBJ2-3; TRBD1 matches 7 bases. This CDR3 contains 14 residues. V lost 8 bases, J lost 2 bases, and 7 bases stayed unmatched. The germline gives CDR1 ENHRY, CDR2 SYGVKD. CDR3 sequence: CAIAQGSPTDTQYF. CDR3 nucleotides: TGTGCCATCGCACAGGGGTCCCCCACAGATACGCAGTATTTT.

V gene TRBV7-2 combines with J gene TRBJ1-2; D remains unclear. The length of the CDR3 is 15 residues. V was cut by 4 bases and J by 4 bases, with 16 bases left in between. Germline CDR1 and CDR2: SGHTA and FQGNSA. The CDR3 bases are TGTGCCAGCAGCTCAAGGGTGACGCTACCCTATGGCTACACCTTC. Its translation is CASSSRVTLPYGYTF.

This clonotype was detected only a few times. Here the CDR3 DNA reads TGTGCCAGCAGTTTTTCCCGCCCCCAGGTACCTGAAGCTTTCTTT. This codes for CASSFSRPQVPEAFF. The rearrangement uses TRBV12-3 or TRBV12-4 and TRBJ1-1; D remains ambiguous. The CDR3 covers 15 residues. V shed 3 bases and J shed 6 bases, with 17 bases lying between them.

The J gene is TRBJ2-3, the V gene TRBV12-3 or TRBV12-4; tentative D call: TRBD1 (5 bases). Trimming took 3 bases from V and 0 from J, leaving 10 bases between them. The CDR3 runs 15 residues. CDR3: CASSLDTPSTDTQYF. As DNA, the CDR3 is TGTGCCAGCAGTTTGGACACACCTAGCACAGATACGCAGTATTTT.

The genes are TRBV3-1 and TRBJ2-7; D is possibly TRBD2 (7 bases). CDR1 LGHDT and CDR2 YNNKEL come from the germline V gene (reference sequence). V was pared by 11 bases and J by 4 bases, with 18 bases between. The CDR3 runs 13 residues. CDR3 sequence (DNA): TGTGCCGCGTCCAAGGGGAGGGGGTACGAGCAGTACTTC. Translated: CAASKGRGYEQYF.

This clonotype was seen once. The gene calls are TRBV29-1 and TRBJ2-3; D gene unclear. The germline V and J ends were trimmed by 4 bases and 5 bases, with 13 bases remaining between them. The length of the CDR3 is 13 residues. Germline V gene lookup returns CDR1 SQVTM and CDR2 ANQGSEA. The CDR3 loop is CSVGTNLGDTQYF. CDR3 nucleotide sequence: TGCAGCGTTGGGACCAACTTGGGAGATACGCAGTATTTT.

This clonotype has a count of ten or more. The chain has TRBV2 and TRBJ2-3; TRBD1 is a possible D gene (6 bases). Per the germline V gene, CDR1 is SNHLY and CDR2 is FYNNEI. The CDR3 extends over 14 amino acids. Between the trimmed V and J ends, which lost 3 bases and 2 bases, there was a span of 9 bases. CDR3 in amino acids: CASSENRDTDTQYF. DNA of the CDR3: TGTGCCAGCAGTGAGAACAGGGACACAGATACGCAGTATTTT.

This clonotype was seen ten or more times. The V call is TRBV29-1, the J call TRBJ1-3; the D gene is possibly TRBD1 (5 bases). The CDR3 has 13 amino acids. The ends were cut back, 3 bases at V and 2 bases at J, with 8 bases in the middle. Germline V lookup: CDR1 SQVTM, CDR2 ANQGSEA. The DNA of the CDR3 is TGCAGCGTTGACGGGACGGCTGGAAACACCATATATTTT. It translates to CSVDGTAGNTIYF.

This clonotype was observed a handful of times. Here the CDR3 reads CASSHRGLHRKTQYF. CDR3 nucleotides: TGTGCCAGCAGCCACAGGGGCCTACATAGGAAGACCCAGTACTTC. The chain combines TRBV12-3 or TRBV12-4 with TRBJ2-5; TRBD1 matches 7 bases. Unmatched junction bases numbered 13, after V lost 6 bases and J lost 6 bases. This CDR3 has 15 residues.

The DNA for the CDR3 is TGTGCCAGCAGCCCAACTTGGTTAGATGAGCAGTTCTTC. Translating gives CASSPTWLDEQFF. This chain links TRBV7-2 with TRBJ2-1; D unresolved. The CDR3 runs 13 residues. From germline, CDR1 is SGHTA and CDR2 FQGNSA. Trimming removed 5 bases at V and 8 bases at J, with 13 bases between.

This clonotype was counted between two and nine times. V usage is TRBV20-1 and J usage is TRBJ1-1, with a tentative D call TRBD1 (5 bases). The germline V and J ends were trimmed by 2 bases and 3 bases, with 19 bases remaining between them. Looked up from germline, CDR1 is DFQATT and CDR2 is SNEGSKA (reference sequence). The CDR3 spans 16 residues. CDR3: CSARTPGGRGYTEAFF. Here the CDR3 DNA reads TGCAGTGCTAGAACCCCTGGTGGTAGGGGATACACTGAAGCTTTCTTT.

This clonotype was counted only a few times. The V gene is TRBV20-1, the J gene TRBJ2-1; no reliable D call. The CDR3 sequence is 12 residues long. CDR1 DFQATT and CDR2 SNEGSKA come from the germline V gene (reference sequence). V dropped 3 bases and J dropped 8 bases, with 11 bases sitting between them. Here the CDR3 reads CSASIELDEQFF. Here the CDR3 DNA reads TGCAGTGCTAGCATAGAGTTGGATGAGCAGTTCTTC.

This clonotype was counted a few times. The CDR3 loop is CASSQDVRTDTQYF. The DNA of the CDR3 is TGCGCCAGCAGCCAAGACGTCAGGACAGATACGCAGTATTTT. This chain joins TRBV4-3 and TRBJ2-3, with D uncertain. Trimming cost V 0 bases and J 3 bases, with 7 bases left between them. CDR1 LGHNA and CDR2 YSLEER come from the germline V gene. This CDR3 has 14 residues.

The V call is TRBV5-6, the J call TRBJ1-1, with a possible D match to TRBD1 (5 bases). The V end was cut by 1 base, the J end by 0 bases, with 16 bases between. The CDR3 has 17 amino acids. Germline V gene sequence: CDR1 SGHDT, CDR2 YYEEEE. CDR3 in DNA: TGTGCCAGCAGCTTGTTGTCAGGGCTTGGCGTGAACACTGAAGCTTTCTTT. This sequence encodes CASSLLSGLGVNTEAFF. Filled out from reference TRBV5-6 and TRBJ1-1, the complete variable domain reads DAGVTQSPTHLIKTRGQQVTLRCSPKSGHDTVSWYQQALGQGPQFIFQYYEEEERQRGNFPDRFSGHQFPNYSSELNVNALLLGDSALYLCASSLLSGLGVNTEAFFGQGTRLTVV.

This clonotype was found a few times. The chain links TRBV5-1 to TRBJ2-1, with D maybe TRBD1 (6 bases). The CDR3 length is 17 residues. Germline assignment: CDR1 SGHRS and CDR2 YFSETQ. V lost 4 bases and J 0 bases, leaving 17 bases between the germline ends. DNA for the CDR3: TGCGCCAGCAGCCTACGGACAGCCGCCAGCTCCTACAATGAGCAGTTCTTC. This encodes CASSLRTAASSYNEQFF.

This clonotype appeared a few times. The J gene is TRBJ2-7, the V gene TRBV5-1; D may be TRBD1 (6 bases). V was cut by 2 bases and J by 1 base, with 13 bases left in between. The CDR3 sequence is 15 residues long. Germline assignment: CDR1 SGHRS and CDR2 YFSETQ. CDR3 loop: CASSFTGIPSYEQYF. The CDR3 nucleotides are TGCGCCAGCAGCTTCACAGGGATACCTTCCTACGAGCAGTACTTC.

This clonotype was counted a few times. J is TRBJ2-7 and V is TRBV2; TRBD1 agrees at 9 bases. Germline CDR1 and CDR2: SNHLY and FYNNEI. The CDR3 contains 14 residues. V lost 7 bases and J lost 6; bases outside the gene matches: 10. The CDR3 DNA is TGTGCCAGCACAGACCGGGACAGGGTTTCCGAGCAGTACTTC. Translating it yields CASTDRDRVSEQYF. Supplemented by reference TRBV2 and TRBJ2-7, the full variable domain reads EPEVTQTPSHQVTQMGQEVILRCVPISNHLYFYWYRQILGQKVEFLVSFYNNEISEKSEIFDDQFSVERPDGSNFTLKIRSTKLEDSAMYFCASTDRDRVSEQYFGPGTRLTVT.

The V and J genes are TRBV10-3 and TRBJ2-3; TRBD2 matches 12 bases. Germline V gene sequence: CDR1 ENHRY, CDR2 SYGVKD. Trimming cost V 6 bases and J 3 bases; bases outside gene matches: 7. The CDR3 runs 16 residues. CDR3 in DNA: TGTGCCATCAGCCCTGGACTAGCGGGGATTACAGATACGCAGTATTTT. Protein product: CAISPGLAGITDTQYF.

Here the CDR3 DNA reads TGCAGTGCCCCCCGGGGGGTGAGCACTGAAGCTTTCTTT. As protein: CSAPRGVSTEAFF. The V gene is TRBV20-1, the J gene TRBJ1-1; D perhaps matches TRBD1 (5 bases). Germline loops: CDR1 DFQATT, CDR2 SNEGSKA (reference sequence). The CDR3 is 13 amino acids. V lost 6 bases and J lost 4, with 15 bases in between.

The chain uses TRBV12-3 or TRBV12-4 and TRBJ2-7; D may correspond to TRBD1 or TRBD2 (5 bases each). Trimming removed 2 bases from V and 7 bases from J, with 12 bases in between. The CDR3 has 13 amino acids. CDR3: CASSLRGNREQYF. In DNA form, the CDR3 reads TGTGCCAGCAGTTTAAGAGGGAACAGGGAGCAGTACTTC.

The chain employs TRBV20-1 and TRBJ2-5, with 10 positions matching TRBD2. The CDR3 is 12 residues long. Germline V lookup: CDR1 DFQATT, CDR2 SNEGSKA (reference sequence). The CDR3 loop reads CSLAGVLETQYF. The DNA for the CDR3 is TGCAGCCTAGCGGGGGTGCTGGAGACCCAGTACTTC.

This clonotype was counted ten times or more. The CDR3 coding sequence is TGCGCCAGCAGCCCAGGACAGGGGGCAAAAGCTTTCTTT. As protein: CASSPGQGAKAFF. The chain links TRBV5-1 to TRBJ1-1; 11 bases line up with TRBD1. The CDR3 has 13 residues. Looked up from germline, CDR1 is SGHRS and CDR2 is YFSETQ. The V segment lost 4 bases and the J segment 9 bases; nucleotides outside the gene matches: 5.

J is TRBJ1-2 and V is TRBV18, with 7 positions matching TRBD1. The V and J ends lost 0 bases and 8 bases, in that order; junction bases with no gene match: 3. Germline CDR1 and CDR2: KGHSH and LQKENI. This CDR3 has 13 residues. The CDR3 region is CASSPPAGGGYTF. DNA for the CDR3: TGTGCCAGCTCACCACCGGCAGGGGGGGGCTACACCTTC.

In this sample, this clonotype turned up a few times. The genes are TRBV20-1 and TRBJ2-1; D perhaps matches TRBD2 (6 bases). Germline V lookup: CDR1 DFQATT, CDR2 SNEGSKA (reference sequence). The ends were cut back, 3 bases at V and 7 bases at J, with 13 bases in the middle. This CDR3 has 13 residues. The CDR3 coding sequence is TGCAGTGCTAGGCTCGGGAGAGGGAATGAGCAGTTCTTC. It is translated as CSARLGRGNEQFF.